This record covers a single T cell receptor beta chain. Only a few counts were recorded for this clone. Its antigen is still unknown. No per-base quality is available; no much larger clone lies one base away. TCRbeta CDR3 regions were amplified from genomic DNA using the immunoSEQ Assay, a bias-controlled multiplex PCR. The source study handled its data this way. Within the assay, amplification of reference gene primers was used to estimate how many nucleated cells each sample contained. Sequence reads were collapsed and filtered to measure the absolute abundance of every unique TCRbeta CDR3 rearrangement. For each sample, productive Simpson clonality was calculated as the square root of Simpson's diversity index across productive rearrangements. Sourced from immuneACCESS, this table was stored by TCRdb with only in-frame sequences that have V and J called. A share of the clones is absent; for the studies checked, an unresolved V gene accounts for under half, and the remainder has no known explanation. V, J and clone size are those of that table, while D and trimming were read from the DNA. The sample records over 60,000 clones, roughly 80% of which are singletons. The top ten constitute roughly a sixth of the sample.

Each collaborating institution followed its own protocols to collect whole blood in K2EDTA tubes. For TCRbeta analysis, collaborators shipped samples in one of three forms: frozen whole blood, isolated PBMCs, or DNA extracted from either of those sample types. The data were obtained in a study of blood T cell repertoires in COVID-19 (dated by TCRdb to 2018 to 2020). Looking at the study overall: The collaborator samples originated in the United States, Italy and Spain and spanned the acute and convalescent phases of COVID-19. Subjects who had been exposed to COVID-19, were actively infected with it, or had recovered from it provided the deeply sampled blood TCRbeta repertoires that made up the dataset. The repertoires were released in a freely available public database intended as a resource for research on the immune response to SARS-CoV-2. HLA class I and class II types, where available, came from metadata supplied by the sample provider rather than from assay-based typing. Samples came from the ongoing ImmuneRACE study (first 160 participants) plus 1,254 subjects from 6 global collaborators. The material from the prospective study consisted of cDNA or gDNA derived from T cells, B-cell-depleted T cells, or PBMCs. Nearly every sample came with metadata listing a de-identified subject ID, COVID-19 status, age in years and sex. What the authors observed across the whole study: The quantity of clinical and demographic metadata differed by source and by participant and was supplied without curation.

The CDR1 and CDR2 encoded by the germline V gene are MGHDK and SYGVNS. For this chain, trimming is 2 bases at the V end and 3 bases at the J end, and the number of junction bases without a gene match is 4. From the cysteine up to the phenylalanine, the CDR3 has a length of 17 residues. Just the 51-base CDR3 DNA is kept, in frame starting at base 1. This receptor chain uses TRBV25-1 and TRBJ2-2, with 12 junctional bases fitting TRBD2. The source of this sequence is a human donor in a cohort sampled during active COVID-19. Specimen: peripheral blood. The DNA reads as follows: TGTGCCAGCAGTGAACCTAGACTAGCGGGGGACACCGGGGAGCTGTTTTTT. It codes for CASSEPRLAGDTGELFF. Supplemented by the reference TRBV25-1 and TRBJ2-2 proteins around the CDR3, the complete variable domain is EADIYQTPRYLVIGTGKKITLECSQTMGHDKMYWYQQDPGMELHLIHYSYGVNSTEKGDLSSESTVSRIRTEHFPLTLESARPSHTSQYLCASSEPRLAGDTGELFFGEGSRLTVL.